This T cell receptor (beta chain) comes out of a study of CD8 T cells in ankylosing spondylitis. In this sample, this clonotype turned up once. Antigen unknown. J gave up 3 bases and V 5 bases, and 7 bases lay outside the gene matches. Germline V gene data show CDR1 as MNHNS and CDR2 as SASEGT. The CDR3 runs 14 residues. By quantitative 5'-RACE with molecular barcodes, the TCR beta libraries were made. TCRdb re-analysed the 5' RACE reads in MiXCR, keeping a single row per CDR3 protein. The table includes some 240,000 distinct CDR3 sequences, approximately 7.4% detected once. Study results and caveats: Past studies reported some motif variants in reactive arthritis synovial fluid and blood. Roughly eight highly homologous variants made up a TCR beta motif that seemed to typify ankylosing spondylitis blood.

The sequencing input was blood, either unsorted or a sorted T cell fraction (not recorded which). The source is a male donor with ankylosing spondylitis. The chain combines TRBV6-1 with TRBJ2-7, with 7 bases matching TRBD2. The CDR3 loop reads CASSLWEGSYEQYF. Here the CDR3 DNA reads TGTGCCAGCAGTCTTTGGGAGGGTAGCTACGAGCAGTACTTC.